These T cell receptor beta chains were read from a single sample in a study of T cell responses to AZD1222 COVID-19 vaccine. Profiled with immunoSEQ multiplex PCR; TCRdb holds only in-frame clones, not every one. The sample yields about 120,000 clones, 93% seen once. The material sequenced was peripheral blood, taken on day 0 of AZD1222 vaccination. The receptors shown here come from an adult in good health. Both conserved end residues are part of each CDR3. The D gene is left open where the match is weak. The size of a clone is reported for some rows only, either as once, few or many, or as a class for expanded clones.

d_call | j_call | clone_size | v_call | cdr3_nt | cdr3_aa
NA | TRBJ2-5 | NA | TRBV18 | TGTGCCAGCTCACGCGCGGATGAGACCCAGTACTTC | CASSRADETQYF
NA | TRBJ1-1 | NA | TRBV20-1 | TGCAGTGCTTCTGGGGGGGTTGAAGCTTTCTTT | CSASGGVEAFF
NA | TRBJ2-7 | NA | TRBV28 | TGTGCCAGCAGTTTTGCACGGGGTGCCTACGAGCAGTACTTC | CASSFARGAYEQYF
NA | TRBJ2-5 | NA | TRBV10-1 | TGCGCCAGCAGTGAGTCGCCAGGGAAAGAGACCCAGTACTTC | CASSESPGKETQYF
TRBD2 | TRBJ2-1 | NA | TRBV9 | TGTGCCAGCAGCTCGAGGTTGCTAGCGGGAGGGCCAGGTGAGCAGTTCTTC | CASSSRLLAGGPGEQFF
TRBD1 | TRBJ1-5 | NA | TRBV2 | TGTGCCAGCAGTGATACCAGGACAGGACGGAATCAGCCCCAGCATTTT | CASSDTRTGRNQPQHF
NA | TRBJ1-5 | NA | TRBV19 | TGTGCCAGTAGTATAGGGGAGGCAGGGGAAAGCAATCAGCCCCAGCATTTT | CASSIGEAGESNQPQHF
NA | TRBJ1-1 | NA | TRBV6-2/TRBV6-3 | TGTGCCAGCAGTTACTCCGTCGGGTATCCCACTGAAGCTTTCTTT | CASSYSVGYPTEAFF
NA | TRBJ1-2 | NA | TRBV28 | TGTGCCAGCAGTGGGGCCGGTATGGGCTATGGCTACACCTTC | CASSGAGMGYGYTF
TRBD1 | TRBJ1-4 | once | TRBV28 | TGTGCCAGCAGTGCCCAGGGACAGTTCCTGGAAAAACTGTTTTTT | CASSAQGQFLEKLFF
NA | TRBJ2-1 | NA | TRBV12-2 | TGTGCAAGTCGCTTAAAACTGTTTGGGGAGCAGTTCTTC | CASRLKLFGEQFF
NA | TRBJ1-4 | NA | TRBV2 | TGTGCCAGCAGTGAATCCCGGGACACGGGTTACTTTGAAAAACTGTTTTTT | CASSESRDTGYFEKLFF
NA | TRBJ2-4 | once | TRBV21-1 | TGTGCCAGCAGCAATGAGGGGACTAGCCTGGTTCCTCGATTAAACATTCAGTACTTC | CASSNEGTSLVPRLNIQYF
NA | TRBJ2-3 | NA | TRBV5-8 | TGTGCCAGCAGCTTACGCGCTAGCACAGATACGCAGTATTTT | CASSLRASTDTQYF
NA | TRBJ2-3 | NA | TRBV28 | TGTGCCAGCAGTCCCCCCCAGTGGAGGGATACGCAGTATTTT | CASSPPQWRDTQYF
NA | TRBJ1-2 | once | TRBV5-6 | TGTGCCAGCAGGGGACCCCGTTTTGACTATGGCTACACCTTC | CASRGPRFDYGYTF
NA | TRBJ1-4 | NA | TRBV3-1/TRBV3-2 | TGTGCCAGCAGCCACTCCGGAAGGGGGACTAATGAAAAACTGTTTTTT | CASSHSGRGTNEKLFF
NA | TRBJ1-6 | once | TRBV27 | TGTGCCAGCAGTTTAAGGGTCGAAACAGTGGCCAATTCACCCCTCCACTTT | CASSLRVETVANSPLHF
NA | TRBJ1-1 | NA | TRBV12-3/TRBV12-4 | TGTGCCAGCAGTTCGGGGAGGACCACTGAAGCTTTCTTT | CASSSGRTTEAFF
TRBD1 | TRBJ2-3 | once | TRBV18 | TGTGCCAGCTCACCGACAGGGCCTTTAAGCACAGATACGCAGTATTTT | CASSPTGPLSTDTQYF
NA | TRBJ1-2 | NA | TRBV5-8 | TGTGCCAGCAGCATCATCGGGGATCATGGCTACACCTTC | CASSIIGDHGYTF
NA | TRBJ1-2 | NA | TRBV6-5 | TGTGCCAGCAGTTACTCGGACGAGGATGACTATGGCTACACCTTC | CASSYSDEDDYGYTF
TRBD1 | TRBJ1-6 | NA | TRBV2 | TGTGCCAGCAGTGGGGCGACAGGGTTGAATTCACCCCTCCACTTT | CASSGATGLNSPLHF
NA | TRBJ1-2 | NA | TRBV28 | TGTGCCAGCAGGGACCCGGGAATTGGCTACACCTTC | CASRDPGIGYTF
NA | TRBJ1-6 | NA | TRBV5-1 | TGCGCCAGCAGCTCCGGGGGGGCAAATTCACCCCTCCACTTT | CASSSGGANSPLHF
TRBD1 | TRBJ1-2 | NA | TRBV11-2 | TGTGCCAGCAGCCATATAGGGGGCGCCGCTAACTATGGCTACACCTTC | CASSHIGGAANYGYTF